This T cell receptor beta chain is drawn from a study of T cells after yellow fever vaccination. This clonotype came up a few times. The antigen remains undetermined. The authors made TCR cDNA by 5'RACE template switching, adding a universal primer site and UMIs. TCRdb passed the 5' RACE reads through MiXCR, listing each CDR3 protein once. The sample consists of around 610,000 distinct CDR3 sequences, around an eighth of them appearing once. Regarding the study as a whole: Researchers report a weaker secondary response that nonetheless peaked faster, day 5 versus 15. Among primary-vaccination clones, most reappeared after the booster, at approximately 97% for CD4 and around 91% for CD8. A small share of clonotypes appeared in both CD4 and CD8 compartments.

The receptor's source is a man under 40 who received the YFV17D yellow fever vaccine. This material consisted of PBMCs, taken on the day of the yellow fever booster vaccination.

Written as DNA, the CDR3 is TGCGCCAGCAGCCCGGGGGGTCGGGGACTCCCCAATGAGCAGTTCTTC. Residues: CASSPGGRGLPNEQFF. The chain recombines TRBV5-1 with TRBJ2-1, with 7 bases that match TRBD2. The CDR3 length is 16 residues. V dropped 4 bases and J dropped 6; count of bases not matched to a gene: 13. CDR1 is SGHRS, CDR2 YFSETQ, per germline.